This T cell receptor beta chain was captured in a study of blood T cells in healthy people across ages. This clonotype appeared many times. Sample-barcoded 5' priming and a J-beta primer mix drove a second PCR of about 7 to 12 cycles. A single record per CDR3 protein comes from TCRdb applying MiXCR to the 5' RACE reads. The data contain 750,000 to 950,000 distinct CDR3 sequences, about 27% of them seen just once; the ten biggest clones take up roughly a tenth. Every donor contributed 7.5 to 10 milliliters of peripheral blood by blood draw. The study isolated at least 6.5 million PBMCs from each sample. The data were also submitted as part of a second study, on T cells of mothers and their children. From that study: Compared with unrelated pairs, related mother-child pairs had slightly higher, non-significant overlap.

The TCR originated in a woman in her thirties or forties in good health. Sequencing used blood.

DNA for the CDR3: TGTGCCAGCAGCTTAGACCCGGGACACCCTTACGAGCAGTACTTC. Its translation is CASSLDPGHPYEQYF. The V gene is TRBV7-2, the J gene TRBJ2-7; D might be TRBD1 (6 bases). There are 15 residues in the CDR3. Germline V gene data show CDR1 as SGHTA and CDR2 as FQGNSA. V dropped 1 base and J dropped 4 bases, with 14 bases sitting between them.